One and the same sample provided the 22 T cell receptor beta chains below, sequenced in a study of shared clonotypes between healthy human individuals. Libraries were prepared by immunoSEQ multiplex PCR; TCRdb keeps only in-frame clonotypes and omits some of them. The sample comprises some 2.1 million clones, around 96% of which are singletons, and about 1.1% rests with the top ten. Naivety among CD8 cells was defined by CD45RO negativity and positive CCR7 selection, thereby excluding terminally differentiated effector memory CD45RA+ cells. What was sequenced was naive CD8+ T cells sorted from blood. The receptors originated from a man between 18 and 29 years old in good health.

The chain joins TRBV27 to TRBJ2-6, with 10 bases fitting TRBD1. CDR3 length equals 15 residues. After removal of 8 bases from V and 3 bases from J, the junction contained 4 bases not matched to a gene. Germline V gene data show CDR1 as MNHEY and CDR2 as SMNVEV (reference sequence). The CDR3: CASRDRGSGANVLTF. As DNA, the CDR3 is TGTGCCAGCCGGGACAGGGGAAGTGGGGCCAACGTCCTGACTTTC.

The rearrangement links TRBV4-1 to TRBJ1-5; D unresolved. V shed 8 bases and J shed 2 bases, with 19 bases lying between them. CDR3 length: 16 residues. Germline V CDR1 and CDR2: MGHRA, YSYEKL. Written as DNA, the CDR3 is TGCGCCAGCGGAACAAACACCTTCGAGGGCAATCAGCCCCAGCATTTT. It codes for CASGTNTFEGNQPQHF.

This clone was picked up one time. The chain joins TRBV6-5 to TRBJ2-2; D call uncertain. Between the trimmed V and J ends, which lost 6 bases and 6 bases, there was a span of 5 bases. CDR1 is MNHEY, CDR2 SVGAGI, per germline. The CDR3 is 11 residues long. The CDR3 spells CASSSSGELFF. Written as DNA, the CDR3 is TGTGCCAGCAGCAGTTCCGGGGAGCTGTTTTTT.

The rearrangement joins TRBV6-5 to TRBJ2-1; perhaps TRBD2 as D (6 bases). The CDR3 totals 16 residues. The germline gives CDR1 MNHEY, CDR2 SVGAGI. Trimming took 2 bases from V and 4 from J, leaving 15 bases between them. The CDR3 protein is CASSYIADSRYNEQFF. The CDR3 nucleotides read TGTGCCAGCAGTTACATAGCGGATTCACGATACAATGAGCAGTTCTTC.

J is TRBJ2-7 and V is TRBV7-9; 9 bases fit TRBD2. Germline V gene sequence: CDR1 SEHNR, CDR2 FQNEAQ (reference sequence). This CDR3 has 14 residues. V lost 5 bases and J lost 5; bases outside the gene matches: 7. The DNA of the CDR3 is TGTGCCAGCAGCCCAACCGGGACTAGCAACGAGCAGTACTTC. It translates to CASSPTGTSNEQYF.

The gene calls are TRBV2 and TRBJ1-2; 7 bases align to TRBD1. The CDR3 runs to 14 residues. V was pared by 8 bases and J by 1 base, with 7 bases of the junction left unmatched. Germline V gives CDR1 SNHLY, CDR2 FYNNEI. CDR3 sequence: CASVPGGLNYGYTF. Written as DNA, the CDR3 is TGTGCCAGCGTTCCAGGGGGACTTAACTATGGCTACACCTTC.

The chain employs TRBV4-3 and TRBJ1-1; D possibly corresponds to TRBD1 (5 bases). CDR3 size: 16 residues. V was cut by 4 bases and J by 3 bases, with 18 bases left in between. Per the germline V gene, CDR1 is LGHNA and CDR2 is YSLEER. DNA for the CDR3: TGCGCCAGCAGCCCAACGTATGACAGCACCTACACTGAAGCTTTCTTT. It codes for CASSPTYDSTYTEAFF.

In regard to this clone: Other DNA sequences in the same sample also yield this CDR3. V and J are TRBV5-1 and TRBJ1-2, with D possibly matching TRBD1 (5 bases). This CDR3 has 13 amino acids. Between the trimmed V and J ends, which lost 4 bases and 6 bases, there was a span of 13 bases. CDR1 is SGHRS, CDR2 YFSETQ, per germline. The CDR3 coding sequence is TGCGCCAGCAGCCTGGGAGGGGCCGATGGCTACACCTTC. The encoded protein is CASSLGGADGYTF.

The chain recombines TRBV6-5 with TRBJ1-2; no definite D call. Germline values: CDR1 MNHEY, CDR2 SVGAGI. This CDR3 is 16 amino acids long. V dropped 3 bases and J dropped 3 bases, with 17 bases sitting between them. CDR3 in DNA: TGTGCCAGCAGTTATGACTTCGCACCCACCTACTATGGCTACACCTTC. Translated, it gives CASSYDFAPTYYGYTF.

The CDR3 nucleotides are TGTGCCAGCAGTGACCATCCGGGGGGCCCGTACGAGCAGTACTTC. Translated: CASSDHPGGPYEQYF. The chain employs TRBV2 and TRBJ2-7; D possibly corresponds to TRBD2 (7 bases). The CDR3 contains 15 residues. Germline V lookup: CDR1 SNHLY, CDR2 FYNNEI. Trimming left V 3 bases short and J 4 bases short, with 16 bases between.

About this clone: In the same sample, other DNA sequences code for this CDR3. Here the CDR3 reads CASSLGGGNNEQFF. In DNA, the CDR3 is TGTGCCAGCAGCTTAGGGGGTGGAAACAATGAGCAGTTCTTC. J is TRBJ2-1 and V is TRBV7-9; D is ambiguous. Germline-derived CDR1 and CDR2 are SEHNR and FQNEAQ (reference sequence). The CDR3 covers 14 residues. Trimming stripped 1 base from V and 5 bases from J, with 9 bases between.

The DNA for the CDR3 is TGTGCCAGCAGCGCACGACAGGGGCCGGTCTACGAGCAGTACTTC. Translation gives CASSARQGPVYEQYF. The chain links TRBV9 to TRBJ2-7, with TRBD1 matching 8 bases. Trimming removed 3 bases from V and 3 bases from J; junction bases left unmatched: 8. CDR3 length: 15 amino acids. CDR1 and CDR2 from the germline V gene are SGDLS and YYNGEE.

As DNA, the CDR3 is TGTGCCAGTAGTCCACCGGGACTCAACTATGGCTACACCTTC. This sequence encodes CASSPPGLNYGYTF. J is TRBJ1-2 and V is TRBV19; D is possibly TRBD1 (5 bases). This CDR3 comprises 14 residues. V lost 5 bases and J lost 2, with 12 bases in between. Germline V gene sequence: CDR1 LNHDA, CDR2 SQIVND (reference sequence).

This chain connects TRBV5-1 to TRBJ2-1, with 12 nucleotides matching TRBD2. In germline, CDR1 is SGHRS, CDR2 YFSETQ. The length of the CDR3 is 18 residues. With 4 bases clipped from V and 2 bases from J, the junction kept 10 bases outside the gene matches. The CDR3 DNA follows: TGCGCCAGCAGCCTGGGACTAGCGGGTGTATGGACCTACAATGAGCAGTTCTTC. Translation gives CASSLGLAGVWTYNEQFF.

This clone has only one observation. The genes are TRBV27 and TRBJ2-3; D tentatively reads TRBD1 or TRBD2 (5 bases each). CDR1 is MNHEY, CDR2 SMNVEV, per germline (reference sequence). The V end lost 8 bases, the J end lost 0 bases, and 15 bases lay between the germline ends. The length of the CDR3 is 15 residues. CDR3 region: CASPSPRDSTDTQYF. The CDR3 DNA reads TGTGCCAGCCCATCACCCCGGGACAGCACAGATACGCAGTATTTT.

The chain couples TRBV18 to TRBJ1-1, with 10 bases aligning to TRBD1. J gave up 4 bases and V 2 bases, and 1 base lay outside the gene matches. CDR3 length: 14 residues. The V gene's germline CDR1 is KGHSH and CDR2 LQKENI. Here the CDR3 reads CASSPGTGVTEAFF. Here the CDR3 DNA reads TGTGCCAGCTCACCAGGGACAGGGGTCACTGAAGCTTTCTTT. The whole variable domain, filled in from reference TRBV18 and TRBJ1-1, reads NAGVMQNPRHLVRRRGQEARLRCSPMKGHSHVYWYRQLPEEGLKFMVYLQKENIIDESGMPKERFSAEFPKEGPSILRIQQVVRGDSAAYFCASSPGTGVTEAFFGQGTRLTVV.

In regard to this clone: Other nucleotide sequences from this sample produce the same CDR3. The rearrangement links TRBV28 to TRBJ1-1; D is uncertain. The CDR3 extends over 13 amino acids. V shed 1 base and J shed 1 base, with 4 bases lying between them. The V gene's germline CDR1 is MDHEN and CDR2 SYDVKM. The CDR3 nucleotides are TGTGCCAGCAGTTTATCTAGGAACACTGAAGCTTTCTTT. Its translation is CASSLSRNTEAFF.

The rearrangement joins TRBV5-4 to TRBJ2-7; 7 bases align to TRBD1. V was pared by 4 bases and J by 3 bases, with 13 bases of the junction left unmatched. CDR3 length: 16 residues. Germline V gene sequence: CDR1 SGHNT, CDR2 YYREEE (reference sequence). CDR3 region: CASSTGQTKTFYEQYF. The DNA for the CDR3 is TGTGCCAGCAGCACGGGACAGACTAAAACCTTCTACGAGCAGTACTTC.

V usage is TRBV9 and J usage is TRBJ2-3; D is unresolved. Germline V gene data show CDR1 as SGDLS and CDR2 as YYNGEE. CDR3 length equals 17 residues. V was clipped by 2 bases and J by 0 bases, with 16 bases between them. The CDR3 sequence is CASSVQVDPDSTDTQYF. Here the CDR3 DNA reads TGTGCCAGCAGCGTCCAAGTAGACCCTGATAGCACAGATACGCAGTATTTT.

The CDR3 loop reads CARTLEKCYGYTF. For the CDR3, the DNA is TGCGCCAGAACCCTTGAGAAGTGCTATGGCTACACCTTC. The chain combines TRBV10-1 with TRBJ1-2; D not resolved. In germline, CDR1 is WNHNN, CDR2 SYGVQD (reference sequence). This CDR3 is built from 13 residues. Trimming cost V 9 bases and J 4 bases, with 15 bases left between them.

The V gene is TRBV27, the J gene TRBJ2-1; tentatively, D is TRBD2 (6 bases). Germline assignment: CDR1 MNHEY and CDR2 SMNVEV (reference sequence). The CDR3 is 16 amino acids. V was cut by 8 bases and J by 0 bases, with 17 bases left in between. In DNA form, the CDR3 reads TGTGCCAGCCAAAACGGGGGATCGAGCTCCTACAATGAGCAGTTCTTC. Residues: CASQNGGSSSYNEQFF.

This chain connects TRBV18 to TRBJ2-1; no clear D. V was trimmed by 1 base and J by 2 bases, leaving 9 bases between them. From germline, CDR1 is KGHSH and CDR2 LQKENI. The CDR3 is 15 residues long. CDR3 loop: CASSPQGIAYNEQFF. Here the CDR3 DNA reads TGTGCCAGCTCACCACAGGGAATTGCCTACAATGAGCAGTTCTTC. Full variable domain (rest looked up from reference TRBV18 and TRBJ2-1): NAGVMQNPRHLVRRRGQEARLRCSPMKGHSHVYWYRQLPEEGLKFMVYLQKENIIDESGMPKERFSAEFPKEGPSILRIQQVVRGDSAAYFCASSPQGIAYNEQFFGPGTRLTVL.